Given below is one T cell receptor beta chain in context. J was trimmed by 3 bases and V by 2 bases; bases with no gene match: 2. CDR3 size: 14 residues. Germline CDR1 reads LGHDT; CDR2 reads YNNKEL (reference sequence). This entry comes from a study of blood T cell repertoires in COVID-19. The data were produced by immunoSEQ multiplex PCR, yet TCRdb's version contains in-frame clones alone and is incomplete. The sample lists around 200,000 clones; 85% to 90% were seen once. The specimen sequenced was peripheral blood. V and J are TRBV3-1 (or the pseudogene TRBV3-2) and TRBJ2-7, with 9 bases lining up with TRBD2. The receptor's source is a woman under 30 who had recovered from COVID-19. The DNA of the CDR3 is TGTGCCAGCAGCCAAAGGCGGGAGGGCTACGAGCAGTACGTC. Translated, it gives CASSQRREGYEQYV.